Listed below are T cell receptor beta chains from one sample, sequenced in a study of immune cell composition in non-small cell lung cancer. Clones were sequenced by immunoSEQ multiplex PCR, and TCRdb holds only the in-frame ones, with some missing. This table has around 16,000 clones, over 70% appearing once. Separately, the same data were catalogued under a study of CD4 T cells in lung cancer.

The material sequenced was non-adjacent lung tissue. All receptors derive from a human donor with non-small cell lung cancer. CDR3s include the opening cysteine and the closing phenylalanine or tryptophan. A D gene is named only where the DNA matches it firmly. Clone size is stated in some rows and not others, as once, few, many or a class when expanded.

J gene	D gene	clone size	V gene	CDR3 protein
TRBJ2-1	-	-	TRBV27	CASSLAFQRVTLSDEQFF
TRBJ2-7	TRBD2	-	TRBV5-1	CASSFLAGSLPSEQYF
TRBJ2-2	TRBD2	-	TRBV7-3	CASSSQRGGHTGELFF
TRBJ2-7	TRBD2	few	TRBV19	CASSQGTSGFYEQYF
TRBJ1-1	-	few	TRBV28	CASSSPMGGADTEAFF
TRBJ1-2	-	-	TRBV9	CASSVDSGDGYTF
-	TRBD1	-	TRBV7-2	CASSSYPLTGTDSPYEQYF
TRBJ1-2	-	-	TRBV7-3	CASSLENGDSYGYTF
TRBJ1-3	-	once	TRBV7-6	CASSRSPSSGNTIYF
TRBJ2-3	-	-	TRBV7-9	CASSSEGAQDTQYF
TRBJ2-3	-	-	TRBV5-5	CASSPRLGDLLTQYF
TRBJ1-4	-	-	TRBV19	CASSIVRRGGRKLFF
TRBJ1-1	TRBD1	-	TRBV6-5	CASRAGGINTEAFF
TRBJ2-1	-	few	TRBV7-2	CASSPHAMGDEQFF
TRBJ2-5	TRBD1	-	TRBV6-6	CASSPSGTAQETQYF
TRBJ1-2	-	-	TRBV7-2	CAVFRAGGIYGYTF
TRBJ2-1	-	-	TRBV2	CASTLIESEQFF
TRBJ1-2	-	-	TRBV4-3	CASSQGVGNYGYTF
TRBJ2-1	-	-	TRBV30	CAWRPSYNEQFF
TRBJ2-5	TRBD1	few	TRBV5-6	CASSFMLEGQGAEETQYF
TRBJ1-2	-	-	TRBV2	CASSEGGAKSLTTGYTF
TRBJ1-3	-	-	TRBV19	CASSTTGTGNTIYF
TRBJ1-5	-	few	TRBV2	CASSVPNQPQHF
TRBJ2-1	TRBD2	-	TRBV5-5	CASSLGSGTNEQFF
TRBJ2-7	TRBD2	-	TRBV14	CASSQTPGLVGPYEQYF
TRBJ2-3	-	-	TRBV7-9	CASSFGDGADTQYF
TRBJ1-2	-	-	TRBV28	CASSRHLYGYTF
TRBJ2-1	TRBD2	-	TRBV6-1	CASLGGSGGANEQFF
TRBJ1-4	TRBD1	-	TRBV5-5	CASSLDGTGDEKLFF
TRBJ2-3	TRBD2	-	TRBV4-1	CASSQLLSLRDLSGNTQYF